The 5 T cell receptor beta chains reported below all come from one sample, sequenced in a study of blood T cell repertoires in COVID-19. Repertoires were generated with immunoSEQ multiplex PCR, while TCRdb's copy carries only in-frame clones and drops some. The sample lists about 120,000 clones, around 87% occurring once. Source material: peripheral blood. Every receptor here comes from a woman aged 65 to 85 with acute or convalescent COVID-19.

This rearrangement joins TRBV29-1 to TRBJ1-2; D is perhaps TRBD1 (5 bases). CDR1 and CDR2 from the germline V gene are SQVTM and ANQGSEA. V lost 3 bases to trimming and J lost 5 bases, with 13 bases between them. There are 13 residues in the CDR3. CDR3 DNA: TGCAGCGTTGAGTACCAGGGAATTTATGGCTACACCTTC. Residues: CSVEYQGIYGYTF.

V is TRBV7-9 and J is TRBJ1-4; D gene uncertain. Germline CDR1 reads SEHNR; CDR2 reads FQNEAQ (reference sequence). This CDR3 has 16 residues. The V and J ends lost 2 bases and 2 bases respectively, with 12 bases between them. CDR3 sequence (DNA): TGTGCCAGCAGCTTAAGGACGGAGGGTACTAATGAAAAACTGTTTTTT. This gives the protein CASSLRTEGTNEKLFF.

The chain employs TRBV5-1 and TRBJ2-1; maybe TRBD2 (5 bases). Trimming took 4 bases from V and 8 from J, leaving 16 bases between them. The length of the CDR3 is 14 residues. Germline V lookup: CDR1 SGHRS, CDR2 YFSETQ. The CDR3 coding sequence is TGCGCCAGCAGCGGAGGACCCCCTGTCGATGAGCAGTTCTTC. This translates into CASSGGPPVDEQFF. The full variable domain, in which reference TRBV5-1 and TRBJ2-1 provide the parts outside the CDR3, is KAGVTQTPRYLIKTRGQQVTLSCSPISGHRSVSWYQQTPGQGLQFLFEYFSETQRNKGNFPGRFSGRQFSNSRSEMNVSTLELGDSALYLCASSGGPPVDEQFFGPGTRLTVL.

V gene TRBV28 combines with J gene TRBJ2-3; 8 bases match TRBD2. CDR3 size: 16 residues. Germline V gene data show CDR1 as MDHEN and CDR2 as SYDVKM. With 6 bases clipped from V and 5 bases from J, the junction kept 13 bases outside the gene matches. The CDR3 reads CASSTPGGGPGDTQYF. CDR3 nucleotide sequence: TGTGCCAGCAGCACCCCCGGGGGGGGGCCAGGAGATACGCAGTATTTT.

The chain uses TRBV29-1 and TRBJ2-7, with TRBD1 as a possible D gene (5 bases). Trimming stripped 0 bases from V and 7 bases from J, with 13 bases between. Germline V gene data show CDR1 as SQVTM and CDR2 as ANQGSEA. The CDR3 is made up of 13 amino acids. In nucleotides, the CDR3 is TGCAGCGTTGAAGAACAGGCTCTAGGGGAGCAGTACTTC. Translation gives CSVEEQALGEQYF.